This T cell receptor (beta chain) appears in the sequencing data of a study of blood T cell repertoires in COVID-19. Study context: Spain, Italy and the United States supplied samples that represented acute and convalescent COVID-19.

The germline V gene encodes CDR1 DFQATT and CDR2 SNEGSKA (reference sequence). The CDR3 has 11 residues. V lost 6 bases to trimming and J lost 8 bases, with 13 bases between them. In the source study's methods: Counts of nucleated cells, estimated from reference gene primer amplification, were obtained. Measured with immunoSEQ multiplex PCR; TCRdb has only the in-frame clones, and not every one. V, J and clone size are those of that table, while D and trimming were read from the DNA. Among over 150,000 clones, 94% were seen once, and the ten largest hold roughly 0.7%. The clonotype comes from a man aged 30 to 39 with COVID-19, enrolled during active disease. Sequencing used peripheral blood. The chain is built from TRBV20-1 and TRBJ1-2; the D is unclear. For the CDR3, the DNA is TGCAGTGCCAGGACTCCTAGGGGCTACACCTTC. Translating gives CSARTPRGYTF.